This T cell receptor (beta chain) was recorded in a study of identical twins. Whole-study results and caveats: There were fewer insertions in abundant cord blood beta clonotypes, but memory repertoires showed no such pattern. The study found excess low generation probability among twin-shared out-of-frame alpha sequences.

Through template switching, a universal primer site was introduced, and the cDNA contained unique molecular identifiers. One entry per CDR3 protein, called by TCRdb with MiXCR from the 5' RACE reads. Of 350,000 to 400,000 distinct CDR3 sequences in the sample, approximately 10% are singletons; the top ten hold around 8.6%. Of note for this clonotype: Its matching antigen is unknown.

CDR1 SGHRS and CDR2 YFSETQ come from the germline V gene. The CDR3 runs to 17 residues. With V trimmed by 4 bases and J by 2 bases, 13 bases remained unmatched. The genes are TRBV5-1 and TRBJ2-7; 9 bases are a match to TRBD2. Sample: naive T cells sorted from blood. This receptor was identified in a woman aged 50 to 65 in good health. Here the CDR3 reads CASSHTRGAGGTYEQYF. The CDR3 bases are TGCGCCAGCAGCCATACTCGGGGGGCGGGAGGGACCTACGAGCAGTACTTC.